This passage covers 7 T cell receptor beta chains from one sample sequenced in a study of blood T cell repertoires in COVID-19. Using immunoSEQ multiplex PCR, the repertoire was profiled, and TCRdb retains in-frame clones only, with some absent. The table lists approximately 330,000 clones, 80% to 90% of them singletons. Material: peripheral blood. These TCRs come from a man in his thirties or forties with COVID-19, enrolled during active disease.

The gene calls are TRBV21-1 and TRBJ2-1; the table's D call, TRBD1, has no DNA check behind it. TRBV21-1 is deemed a pseudogene. This CDR3 region has 18 residues. The CDR3 DNA sequence: TGTGCCAGCAGGCACAGGGCTCGGACGATTCGCTCCTACAATGAGCAGTTCTTC. It yields the protein CASRHRARTIRSYNEQFF.

The chain employs TRBV21-1 and TRBJ1-2; TRBD1, the table's D call, lacks a check against the DNA. TRBV21-1 is labeled a pseudogene. This CDR3 comprises 15 residues. Here the CDR3 reads CASSTPTSGGNGYTF. The DNA for the CDR3 is TGTGCCAGCAGCACCCCGACATCAGGGGGCAATGGCTACACCTTC.

Details on this clone: Distinct nucleotide sequences in the sample also encode this CDR3. The chain couples TRBV15 to TRBJ2-7, with TRBD1 as a possible D gene (6 bases). Trimming pared 1 base from V and 1 base from J, leaving 8 bases between. Germline values: CDR1 LNHNV, CDR2 YYDKDF (reference sequence). The CDR3 is made up of 14 amino acids. CDR3 sequence: CATSRGGQSYEQYF. For the CDR3, the DNA is TGTGCCACCAGCAGAGGCGGACAGTCCTACGAGCAGTACTTC.

Here the CDR3 DNA reads TGTGCCAGCAGCTCGGCCCCAGGGGCCATAGCCTGGGGCTATGGCTACACCTTC. This translates into CASSSAPGAIAWGYGYTF. The chain is built from TRBV7-9 and TRBJ1-2; D might be TRBD1 (6 bases). Germline CDR1 and CDR2: SEHNR and FQNEAQ (reference sequence). V was cut by 4 bases and J by 4 bases, with 25 bases left in between. CDR3 length: 18 residues. The entire variable domain, with the rest obtained from reference TRBV7-9 and TRBJ1-2, is as follows: DTGVSQNPRHKITKRGQNVTFRCDPISEHNRLYWYRQTLGQGPEFLTYFQNEAQLEKSRLLSDRFSAERPKGSFSTLEIQRTEQGDSAMYLCASSSAPGAIAWGYGYTFGSGTRLTVV.

The V call is TRBV11-3, the J call TRBJ2-1; the match to TRBD2 covers 9 bases. V dropped 4 bases and J dropped 5; count of bases not matched to a gene: 6. In germline, CDR1 is SGHNT, CDR2 YENEEA. This CDR3 has 15 residues. The chain's CDR3 is CASSSLAGPHNEQFF. CDR3 nucleotide sequence: TGTGCCAGCAGCTCCCTAGCGGGACCCCACAATGAGCAGTTCTTC.

The CDR3 protein is CASKKEYSGNTIYF. The CDR3 DNA reads TGTGCCAGCAAAAAGGAGTACTCTGGAAACACCATATATTTT. This rearrangement joins TRBV27 to TRBJ1-3; D is undetermined. The CDR3 covers 14 residues. Trimming shortened V by 7 bases and J by 0 bases, and 10 bases separated the two germline ends. Germline V gene sequence: CDR1 MNHEY, CDR2 SMNVEV (reference sequence).

The chain joins TRBV6-1 to TRBJ2-7; 10 nucleotides line up with TRBD1. Germline loops: CDR1 MNHNS, CDR2 SASEGT. With 0 bases clipped from V and 4 bases from J, the junction kept 18 bases outside the gene matches. The CDR3 is 20 residues long. CDR3 DNA: TGTGCCAGCAGTGAAGCTCACATCCCCTGGGGGCGACAGGGGGCTTACGAGCAGTACTTC. This codes for CASSEAHIPWGRQGAYEQYF.